The clone carrying this T cell receptor beta chain was seen only once. The sample originates from a study of blood T cell repertoires in COVID-19. Generated by immunoSEQ multiplex PCR, the TCRdb table keeps only in-frame clones and is missing some. The sample has approximately 67,000 clones, approximately 91% seen once; the top ten hold less than 9.5%. V was clipped by 2 bases and J by 0 bases, with 7 bases between them. The CDR3 extends over 14 amino acids. CDR1 and CDR2 (germline): MDHEN, SYDVKM. V gene TRBV28 combines with J gene TRBJ1-1; D is uncertain. Material for sequencing was peripheral blood. The TCR originated in a human donor in a cohort sampled during active COVID-19. The CDR3 DNA sequence: TGTGCCAGCAGTTTAAATCCGGTGAACACTGAAGCTTTCTTT. This encodes CASSLNPVNTEAFF.